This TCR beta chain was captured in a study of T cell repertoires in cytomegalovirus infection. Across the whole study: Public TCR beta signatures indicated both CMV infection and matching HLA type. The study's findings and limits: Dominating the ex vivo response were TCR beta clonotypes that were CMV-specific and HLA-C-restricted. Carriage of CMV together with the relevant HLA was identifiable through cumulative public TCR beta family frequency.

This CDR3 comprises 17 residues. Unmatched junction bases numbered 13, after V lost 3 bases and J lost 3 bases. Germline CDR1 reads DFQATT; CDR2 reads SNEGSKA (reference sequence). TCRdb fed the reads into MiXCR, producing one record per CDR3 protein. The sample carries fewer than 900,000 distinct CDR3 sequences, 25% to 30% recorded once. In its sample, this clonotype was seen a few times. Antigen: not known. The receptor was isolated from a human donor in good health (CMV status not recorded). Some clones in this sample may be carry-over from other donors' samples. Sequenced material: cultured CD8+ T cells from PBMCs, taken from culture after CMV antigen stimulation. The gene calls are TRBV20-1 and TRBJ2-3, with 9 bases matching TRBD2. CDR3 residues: CSASDGGGALGTDTQYF. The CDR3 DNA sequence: TGCAGTGCTAGCGATGGCGGGGGGGCCCTTGGAACAGATACGCAGTATTTT.